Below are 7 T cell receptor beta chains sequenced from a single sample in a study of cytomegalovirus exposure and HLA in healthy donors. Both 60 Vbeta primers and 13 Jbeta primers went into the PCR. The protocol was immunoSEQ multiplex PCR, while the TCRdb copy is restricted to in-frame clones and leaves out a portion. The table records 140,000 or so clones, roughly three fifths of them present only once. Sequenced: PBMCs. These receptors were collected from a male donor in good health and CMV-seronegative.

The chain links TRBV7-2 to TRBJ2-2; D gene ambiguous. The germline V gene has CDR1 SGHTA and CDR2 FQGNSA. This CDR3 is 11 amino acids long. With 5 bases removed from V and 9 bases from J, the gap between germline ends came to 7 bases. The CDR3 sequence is CASSPHRELFF. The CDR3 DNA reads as TGTGCCAGCAGCCCACACCGGGAGCTGTTTTTT.

Here the CDR3 reads CASSINRDAKNIQYF. CDR3 sequence (DNA): TGTGCCAGTAGTATAAACAGGGATGCCAAAAACATTCAGTACTTC. The rearrangement uses TRBV19 and TRBJ2-4; tentative D call: TRBD1 (6 bases). This CDR3 comprises 15 residues. Germline CDR1 is LNHDA and CDR2 is SQIVND (reference sequence). V was trimmed by 2 bases and J by 1 base, leaving 9 bases between them.

The CDR3 DNA sequence: TGTGCCAGCAGCTTTAGAGGGAAGGACACTGAAGCTTTCTTT. Translated, it gives CASSFRGKDTEAFF. The chain carries TRBV9 and TRBJ1-1; D gene unclear. V lost 4 bases and J 3 bases, leaving 13 bases between the germline ends. CDR3 length equals 14 residues. CDR1 and CDR2 from the germline V gene are SGDLS and YYNGEE.

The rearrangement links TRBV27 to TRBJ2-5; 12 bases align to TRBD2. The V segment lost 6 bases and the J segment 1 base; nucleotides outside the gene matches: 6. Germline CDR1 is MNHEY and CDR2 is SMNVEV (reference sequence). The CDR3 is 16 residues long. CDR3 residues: CASRRTSGASQETQYF. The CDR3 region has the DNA TGTGCCAGCAGGCGGACTAGCGGGGCCTCCCAAGAGACCCAGTACTTC.

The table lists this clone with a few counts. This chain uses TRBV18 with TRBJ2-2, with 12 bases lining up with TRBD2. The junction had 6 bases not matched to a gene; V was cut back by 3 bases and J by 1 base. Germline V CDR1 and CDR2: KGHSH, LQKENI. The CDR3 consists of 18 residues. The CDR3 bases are TGTGCCAGCTCACCGTTCCTAGCGGGGGGGCTGAACACCGGGGAGCTGTTTTTT. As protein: CASSPFLAGGLNTGELFF.

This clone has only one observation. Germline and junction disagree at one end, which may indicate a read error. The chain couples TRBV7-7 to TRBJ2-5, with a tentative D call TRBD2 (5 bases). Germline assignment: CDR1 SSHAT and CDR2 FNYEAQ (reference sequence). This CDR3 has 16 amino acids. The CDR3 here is CASSPRDVRADGTQYF. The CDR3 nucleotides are TGTGCTAGCAGCCCGCGCGACGTGCGGGCCGACGGGACCCAGTACTTC.

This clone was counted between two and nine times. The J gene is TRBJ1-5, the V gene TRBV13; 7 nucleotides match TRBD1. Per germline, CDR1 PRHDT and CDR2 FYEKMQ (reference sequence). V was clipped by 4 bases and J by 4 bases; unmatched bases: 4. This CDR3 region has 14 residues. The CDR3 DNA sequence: TGTGCCAGCAGCTGGGGGACAGCTAATCAGCCCCAGCATTTT. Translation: CASSWGTANQPQHF.